The sequence of this TCR beta chain was determined in a study of cytomegalovirus exposure and HLA in healthy donors. Study-level points and caveats: Judged likely to be a sequencing artifact was a cluster of highly shared sequence variants. A previous analysis found most TCR beta V segments productive roughly 87% or roughly 30% of the time. Immune exposure information available was restricted to CMV serostatus. When analyzed later, a missense DCLRE1C variant was found to be linked to TCR beta V- and J-gene trimming.

Primers for the PCR totalled 60 Vbeta and 13 Jbeta. TCRdb keeps only in-frame clones here, not all; method: immunoSEQ multiplex PCR. Among 120,000 to 150,000 clones listed, around 78% were seen once. As concerns this clone: Antigen specificity is unknown.

Germline V CDR1 and CDR2: MDHEN, SYDVKM. V lost 2 bases and J lost 2, with 5 bases in between. The CDR3 extends over 13 amino acids. The receptor comes from a woman younger than 30 in good health and CMV-seronegative. Sequencing was carried out using PBMCs. J is TRBJ2-3 and V is TRBV28; no reliable D call. CDR3 region: CASSLADTDTQYF. For the CDR3, the DNA is TGTGCCAGCAGTTTAGCGGACACAGATACGCAGTATTTT.